This TCR beta chain was documented in a study of blood T cell repertoires in COVID-19. As for the study in general: Material from acute and convalescent COVID-19 was sourced from the United States, Italy and Spain. Sources were T cells, B-cell-depleted T cells, or PBMCs; the material itself was cDNA or gDNA.

The CDR3 is made up of 14 amino acids. Germline CDR1 reads LNHDA; CDR2 reads SQIVND (reference sequence). Trimming took 8 bases from V and 2 from J, leaving 10 bases between them. Study processing details: The authors estimated nucleated cell counts from reference gene primer amplification. Data came from immunoSEQ multiplex PCR; TCRdb stores just in-frame clones and leaves some out. D and trimming were read from the DNA, whereas the V and J calls and clone size are those reported in that table. The data contain 150,000 to 180,000 clones, just under 85% of them singletons. The V gene is TRBV19, the J gene TRBJ2-6; D is possibly TRBD1 (6 bases). Sequenced: peripheral blood. The receptor was derived from a woman in her sixties with acute or convalescent COVID-19. This CDR3 is CASLQGPGANVLTF. The DNA of the CDR3 is TGTGCCAGTCTTCAGGGGCCTGGGGCCAACGTCCTGACTTTC.